The 9 T cell receptor beta chains below were found in one sample sequenced in a study of OX40 agonist ivuxolimab in advanced cancers. TCRdb's copy holds only in-frame clones and misses some; the assay was immunoSEQ multiplex PCR. The sample holds 43,000 or so clones, approximately 91% seen once. Sequencing was performed on CD4+ or CD8+ T cells sorted from blood, taken in a trial of the OX40 agonist ivuxolimab. The receptor source for this set is an adult with an advanced solid tumor such as melanoma, head and neck, liver or kidney cancer.

The J gene is TRBJ2-7, the V gene TRBV28; D not resolved. The CDR3 is 13 amino acids. V was shortened by 6 bases and J by 6 bases, with 15 bases between the two germline ends. CDR1 is MDHEN and CDR2 is SYDVKM in the germline V gene. CDR3 sequence reads: CASRTTPEPEQYF. The CDR3 DNA reads as TGTGCCAGCAGGACGACACCGGAACCCGAGCAGTACTTC.

The CDR3 DNA sequence: TGTGCCAGCAGCGTCTCGCGGGACAGCGGGGTAAAGACCATATATTTT. Encoded protein: CASSVSRDSGVKTIYF. J is TRBJ1-3 and V is TRBV9; 7 bases are shared with TRBD1. CDR3 length: 16 residues. The germline gives CDR1 SGDLS, CDR2 YYNGEE. The V segment lost 2 bases and the J segment 10 bases; nucleotides outside the gene matches: 15.

For the CDR3, the DNA is TGTGCCAGCAGTTTGGTAACTAGCGGGAACCATGAGCAGTTCTTC. It encodes CASSLVTSGNHEQFF. The J gene is TRBJ2-1, the V gene TRBV27; 10 bases agree with TRBD2. Looked up from germline, CDR1 is MNHEY and CDR2 is SMNVEV (reference sequence). With 3 bases clipped from V and 8 bases from J, the junction kept 7 bases outside the gene matches. This CDR3 is built from 15 residues.

The chain employs TRBV29-1 and TRBJ2-2, with 8 bases matching TRBD1. CDR1 and CDR2 from the germline V gene are SQVTM and ANQGSEA. This CDR3 spans 14 amino acids. Losses at the gene ends were 6 bases for V and 4 bases for J; bases not matched to a gene: 7. In DNA, the CDR3 is TGCAGCGTGAGAAGACAGGGGAGCACCGGGGAGCTGTTTTTT. It yields the protein CSVRRQGSTGELFF.

V gene TRBV28 combines with J gene TRBJ2-5; no reliable D call. Near its end, the DNA agrees better with TRBJ2-7, so the J call may be wrong. Germline V lookup: CDR1 MDHEN, CDR2 SYDVKM. This CDR3 is built from 15 residues. CDR3 coding DNA: TGTGCCAGCAGTGTCCCACCCGGGCTGTCCTACGAGCAGTACTTC. The encoded protein is CASSVPPGLSYEQYF.

The chain links TRBV6-6 to TRBJ1-2; D unresolved. The CDR3 covers 14 residues. Trimming removed 7 bases at V and 7 bases at J, with 19 bases between. Germline V lookup: CDR1 MNHNY, CDR2 SVGAGI (reference sequence). The CDR3 region is CASMGKPHGSGYTF. CDR3 nucleotide sequence: TGTGCCAGCATGGGTAAGCCCCATGGTAGTGGCTACACCTTC.

This chain uses TRBV10-3 with TRBJ1-2, with 11 bases fitting TRBD1. V shed 4 bases, J shed 6 bases, and the junction held 10 bases outside the gene matches. Germline V lookup: CDR1 ENHRY, CDR2 SYGVKD. The CDR3 has 16 amino acids. DNA of the CDR3: TGTGCCATCAGTGGAGGACAGGGGGCGCGAGTAGATGGCTACACCTTC. Its translation is CAISGGQGARVDGYTF.

V is TRBV15 and J is TRBJ2-5; tentative D call: TRBD1 (6 bases). This CDR3 has 15 residues. The germline V gene encodes CDR1 LNHNV and CDR2 YYDKDF (reference sequence). Trimming stripped 1 base from V and 2 bases from J, with 11 bases between. Here the CDR3 DNA reads TGTGCCACCAGCAGAGGAGGGACACCGCAAGAGACCCAGTACTTC. Translating gives CATSRGGTPQETQYF.

The V call is TRBV7-9, the J call TRBJ2-7; 11 bases are a match to TRBD2. This CDR3 is built from 16 residues. Germline trimming cut 3 bases from V and 9 bases from J; bases unmatched to any gene: 13. Germline CDR1 and CDR2: SEHNR and FQNEAQ (reference sequence). CDR3 sequence (DNA): TGTGCCAGCAGCTTGGTACCGGGACTAGCGGCCCTCTCGCAGTACTTC. Its translation: CASSLVPGLAALSQYF.